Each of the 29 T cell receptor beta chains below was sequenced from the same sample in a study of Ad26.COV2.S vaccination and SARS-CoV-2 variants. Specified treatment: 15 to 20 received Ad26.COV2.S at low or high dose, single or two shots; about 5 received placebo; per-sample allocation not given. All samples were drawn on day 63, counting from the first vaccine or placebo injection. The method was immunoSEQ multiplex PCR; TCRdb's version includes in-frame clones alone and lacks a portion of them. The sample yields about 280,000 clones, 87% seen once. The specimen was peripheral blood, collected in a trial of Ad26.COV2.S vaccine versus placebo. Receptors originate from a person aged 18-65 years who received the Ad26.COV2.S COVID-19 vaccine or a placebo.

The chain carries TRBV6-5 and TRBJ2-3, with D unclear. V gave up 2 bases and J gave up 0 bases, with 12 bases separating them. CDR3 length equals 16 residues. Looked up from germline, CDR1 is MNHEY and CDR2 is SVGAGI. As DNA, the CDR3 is TGTGCCAGCAGTTACGGGTTCGGGTTCAGCACAGATACGCAGTATTTT. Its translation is CASSYGFGFSTDTQYF.

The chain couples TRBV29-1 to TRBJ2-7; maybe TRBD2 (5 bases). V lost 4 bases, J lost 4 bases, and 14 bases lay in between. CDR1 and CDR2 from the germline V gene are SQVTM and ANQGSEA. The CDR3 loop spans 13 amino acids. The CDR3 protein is CSVGGLDGYEQYF. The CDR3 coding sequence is TGCAGCGTTGGAGGGTTGGATGGTTACGAGCAGTACTTC.

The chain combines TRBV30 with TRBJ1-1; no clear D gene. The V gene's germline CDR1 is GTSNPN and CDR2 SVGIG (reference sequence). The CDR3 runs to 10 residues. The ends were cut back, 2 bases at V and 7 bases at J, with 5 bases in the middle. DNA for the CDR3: TGTGCCTGGAGTCGGGGTGAAGCTTTCTTT. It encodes CAWSRGEAFF.

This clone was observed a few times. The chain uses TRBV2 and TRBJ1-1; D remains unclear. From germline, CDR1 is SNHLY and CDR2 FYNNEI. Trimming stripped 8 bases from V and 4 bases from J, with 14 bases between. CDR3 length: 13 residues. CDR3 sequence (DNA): TGTGCCAGCGCTTTCGACGGAGGCACTGAAGCTTTCTTT. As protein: CASAFDGGTEAFF.

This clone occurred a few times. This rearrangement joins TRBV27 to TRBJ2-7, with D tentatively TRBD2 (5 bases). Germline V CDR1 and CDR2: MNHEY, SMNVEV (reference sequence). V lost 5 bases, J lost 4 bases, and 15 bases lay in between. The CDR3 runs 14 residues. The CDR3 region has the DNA TGTGCCAGCAGTACCTCGGGGTCTACGTACGAGCAGTACTTC. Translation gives CASSTSGSTYEQYF.

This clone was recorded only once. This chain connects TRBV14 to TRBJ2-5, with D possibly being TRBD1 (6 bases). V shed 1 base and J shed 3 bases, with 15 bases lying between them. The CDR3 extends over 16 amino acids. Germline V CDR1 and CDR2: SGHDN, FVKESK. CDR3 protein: CASSQVTGTTEETQYF. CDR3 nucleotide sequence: TGTGCCAGCAGCCAAGTGACCGGGACAACCGAAGAGACCCAGTACTTC. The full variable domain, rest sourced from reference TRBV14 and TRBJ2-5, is EAGVTQFPSHSVIEKGQTVTLRCDPISGHDNLYWYRRVMGKEIKFLLHFVKESKQDESGMPNNRFLAERTGGTYSTLKVQPAELEDSGVYFCASSQVTGTTEETQYFGPGTRLLVL.

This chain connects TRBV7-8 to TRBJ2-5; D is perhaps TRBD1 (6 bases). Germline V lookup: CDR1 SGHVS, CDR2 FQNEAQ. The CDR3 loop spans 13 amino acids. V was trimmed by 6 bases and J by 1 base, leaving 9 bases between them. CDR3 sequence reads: CASSYRAQETQYF. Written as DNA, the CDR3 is TGTGCCAGCAGTTACAGGGCCCAAGAGACCCAGTACTTC. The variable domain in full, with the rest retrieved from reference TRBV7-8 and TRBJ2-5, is GAGVSQSPRYKVAKRGQDVALRCDPISGHVSLFWYQQALGQGPEFLTYFQNEAQLDKSGLPSDRFFAERPEGSVSTLKIQRTQQEDSAVYLCASSYRAQETQYFGPGTRLLVL.

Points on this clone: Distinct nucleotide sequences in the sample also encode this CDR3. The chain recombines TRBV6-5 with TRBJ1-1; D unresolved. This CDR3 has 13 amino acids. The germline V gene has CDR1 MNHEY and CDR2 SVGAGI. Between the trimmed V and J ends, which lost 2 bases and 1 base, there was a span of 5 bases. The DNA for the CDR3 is TGTGCCAGCAGTTACAAGGGGAACACTGAAGCTTTCTTT. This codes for CASSYKGNTEAFF.

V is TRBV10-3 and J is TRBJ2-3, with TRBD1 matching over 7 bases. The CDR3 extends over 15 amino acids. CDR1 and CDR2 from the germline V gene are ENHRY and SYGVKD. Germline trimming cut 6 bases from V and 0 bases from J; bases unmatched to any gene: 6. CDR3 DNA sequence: TGTGCCATCAGGCAAGGGGGCGCGAGCACAGATACGCAGTATTTT. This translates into CAIRQGGASTDTQYF.

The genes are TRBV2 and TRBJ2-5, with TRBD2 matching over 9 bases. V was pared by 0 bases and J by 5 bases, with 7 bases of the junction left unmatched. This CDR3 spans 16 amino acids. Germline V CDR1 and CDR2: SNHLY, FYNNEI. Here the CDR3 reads CASSEALAGGPETQYF. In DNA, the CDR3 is TGTGCCAGCAGTGAAGCGCTTGCGGGGGGGCCTGAGACCCAGTACTTC.

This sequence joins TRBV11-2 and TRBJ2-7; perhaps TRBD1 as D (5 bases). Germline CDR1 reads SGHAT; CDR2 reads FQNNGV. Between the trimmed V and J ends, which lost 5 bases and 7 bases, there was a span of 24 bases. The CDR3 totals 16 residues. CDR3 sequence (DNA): TGTGCCAGCAGCCCCTTGGGTGGGGCGGTTGGATATGAGCAGTACTTC. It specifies CASSPLGGAVGYEQYF. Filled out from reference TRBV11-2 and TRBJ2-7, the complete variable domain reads EAGVAQSPRYKIIEKRQSVAFWCNPISGHATLYWYQQILGQGPKLLIQFQNNGVVDDSQLPKDRFSAERLKGVDSTLKIQPAKLEDSAVYLCASSPLGGAVGYEQYFGPGTRLTVT.

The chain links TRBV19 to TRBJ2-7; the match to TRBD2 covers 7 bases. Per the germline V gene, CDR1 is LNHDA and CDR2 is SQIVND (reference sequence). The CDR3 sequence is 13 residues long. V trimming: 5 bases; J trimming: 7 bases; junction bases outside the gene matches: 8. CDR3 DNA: TGTGCCAGTAGTGGGGGGGGAGCCAGGGAGCAGTACTTC. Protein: CASSGGGAREQYF.

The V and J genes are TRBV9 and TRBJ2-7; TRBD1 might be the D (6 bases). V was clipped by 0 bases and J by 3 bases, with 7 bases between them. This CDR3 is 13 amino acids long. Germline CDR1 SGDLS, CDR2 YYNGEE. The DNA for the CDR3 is TGTGCCAGCAGCGTAGAGGACAGCTACGAGCAGTACTTC. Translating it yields CASSVEDSYEQYF.

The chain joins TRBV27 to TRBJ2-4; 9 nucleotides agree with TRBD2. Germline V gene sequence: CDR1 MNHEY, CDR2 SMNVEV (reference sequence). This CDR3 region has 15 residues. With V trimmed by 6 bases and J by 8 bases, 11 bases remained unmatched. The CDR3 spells CASRPTIAGEDIQYF. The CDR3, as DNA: TGTGCCAGCAGACCTACAATAGCGGGGGAAGACATTCAGTACTTC.

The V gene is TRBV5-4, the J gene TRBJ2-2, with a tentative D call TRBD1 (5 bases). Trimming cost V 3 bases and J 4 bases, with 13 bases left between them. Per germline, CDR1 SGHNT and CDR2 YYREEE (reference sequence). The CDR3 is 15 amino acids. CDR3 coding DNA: TGTGCCAGCAGCTCAGGGCCTCCGGGCACCGGGGAGCTGTTTTTT. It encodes CASSSGPPGTGELFF. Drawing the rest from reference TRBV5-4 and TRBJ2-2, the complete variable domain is ETGVTQSPTHLIKTRGQQVTLRCSSQSGHNTVSWYQQALGQGPQFIFQYYREEENGRGNFPPRFSGLQFPNYSSELNVNALELDDSALYLCASSSGPPGTGELFFGEGSRLTVL.

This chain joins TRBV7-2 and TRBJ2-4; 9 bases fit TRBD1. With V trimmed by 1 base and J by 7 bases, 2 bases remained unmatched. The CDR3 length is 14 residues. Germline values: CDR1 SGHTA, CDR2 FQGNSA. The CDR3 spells CASSLGGTGNIQYF. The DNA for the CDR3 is TGTGCCAGCAGCTTAGGAGGGACAGGGAACATTCAGTACTTC.

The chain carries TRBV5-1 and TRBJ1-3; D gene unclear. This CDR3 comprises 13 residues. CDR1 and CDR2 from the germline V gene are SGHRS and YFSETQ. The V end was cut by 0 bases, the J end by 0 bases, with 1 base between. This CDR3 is CASSLDSGNTIYF. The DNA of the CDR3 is TGCGCCAGCAGCTTGGACTCTGGAAACACCATATATTTT.

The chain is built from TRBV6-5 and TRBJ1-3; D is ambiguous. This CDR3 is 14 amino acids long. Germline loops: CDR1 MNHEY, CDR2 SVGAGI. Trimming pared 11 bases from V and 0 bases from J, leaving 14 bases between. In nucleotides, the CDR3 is TGTGCCTCGATGGACTTGCTCTCTGGAAACACCATATATTTT. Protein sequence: CASMDLLSGNTIYF.

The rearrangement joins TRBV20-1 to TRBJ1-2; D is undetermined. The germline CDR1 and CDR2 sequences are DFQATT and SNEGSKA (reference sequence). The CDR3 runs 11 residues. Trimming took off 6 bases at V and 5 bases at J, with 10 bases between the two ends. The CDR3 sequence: CSAPPEYGYTF. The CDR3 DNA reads TGCAGTGCCCCCCCCGAATATGGCTACACCTTC.

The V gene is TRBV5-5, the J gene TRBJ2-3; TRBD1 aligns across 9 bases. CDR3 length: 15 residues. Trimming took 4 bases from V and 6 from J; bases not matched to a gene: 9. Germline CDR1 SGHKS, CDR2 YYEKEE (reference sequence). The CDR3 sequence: CASSAGTGWRDTQYF. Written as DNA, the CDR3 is TGTGCCAGCAGCGCGGGGACAGGGTGGAGGGATACGCAGTATTTT.

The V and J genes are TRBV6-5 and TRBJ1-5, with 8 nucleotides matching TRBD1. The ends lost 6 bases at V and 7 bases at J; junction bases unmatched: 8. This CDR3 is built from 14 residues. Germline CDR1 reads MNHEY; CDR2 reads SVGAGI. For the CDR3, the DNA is TGTGCCAGCAGCTCTGGACAGGGAATGCAGCCCCAGCATTTT. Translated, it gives CASSSGQGMQPQHF.

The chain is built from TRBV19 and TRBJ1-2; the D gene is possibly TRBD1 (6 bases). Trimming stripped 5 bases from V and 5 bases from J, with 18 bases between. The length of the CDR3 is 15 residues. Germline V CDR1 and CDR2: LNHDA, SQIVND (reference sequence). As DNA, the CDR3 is TGTGCCAGTAGTTCCCCGGGACAACTACCGTATGGCTACACCTTC. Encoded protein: CASSSPGQLPYGYTF.

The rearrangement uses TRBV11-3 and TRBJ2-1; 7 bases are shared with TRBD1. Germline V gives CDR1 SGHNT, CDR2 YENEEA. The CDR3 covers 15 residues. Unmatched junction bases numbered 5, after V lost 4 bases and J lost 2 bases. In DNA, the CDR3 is TGTGCCAGCAGCTGGGGCAGGGGGACCTACAATGAGCAGTTCTTC. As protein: CASSWGRGTYNEQFF.

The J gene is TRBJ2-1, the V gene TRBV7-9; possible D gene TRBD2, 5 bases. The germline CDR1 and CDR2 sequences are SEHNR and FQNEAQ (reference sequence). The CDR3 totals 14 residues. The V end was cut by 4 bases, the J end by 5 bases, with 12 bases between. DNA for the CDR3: TGTGCCAGCAGCTCCCAAGGACTGAACAATGAGCAGTTCTTC. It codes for CASSSQGLNNEQFF.

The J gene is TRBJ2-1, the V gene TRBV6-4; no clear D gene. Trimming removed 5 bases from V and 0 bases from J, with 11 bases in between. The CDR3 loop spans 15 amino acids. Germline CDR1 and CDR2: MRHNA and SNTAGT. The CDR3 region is CASSPDPSSYNEQFF. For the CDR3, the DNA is TGTGCCAGCAGTCCCGATCCCAGCTCCTACAATGAGCAGTTCTTC.

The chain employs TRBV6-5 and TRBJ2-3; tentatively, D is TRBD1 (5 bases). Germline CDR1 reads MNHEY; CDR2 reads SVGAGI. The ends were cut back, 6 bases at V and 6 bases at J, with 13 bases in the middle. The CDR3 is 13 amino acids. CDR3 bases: TGTGCCAGCAGACGCCGACAGAGGGATACGCAGTATTTT. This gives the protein CASRRRQRDTQYF.

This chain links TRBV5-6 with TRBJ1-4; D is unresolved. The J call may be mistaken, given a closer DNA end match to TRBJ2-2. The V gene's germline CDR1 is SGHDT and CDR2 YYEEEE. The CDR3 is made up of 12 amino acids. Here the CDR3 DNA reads TGTGCCAGCAGCCTGCTGGGCAGGGAGCTGTTTTTT. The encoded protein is CASSLLGRELFF.

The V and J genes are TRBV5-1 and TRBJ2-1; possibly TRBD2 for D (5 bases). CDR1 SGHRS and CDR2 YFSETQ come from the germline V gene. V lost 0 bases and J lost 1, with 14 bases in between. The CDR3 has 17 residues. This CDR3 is CASSLDDLAPSYNEQFF. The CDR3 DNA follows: TGCGCCAGCAGCTTGGATGACCTAGCCCCTTCCTACAATGAGCAGTTCTTC.

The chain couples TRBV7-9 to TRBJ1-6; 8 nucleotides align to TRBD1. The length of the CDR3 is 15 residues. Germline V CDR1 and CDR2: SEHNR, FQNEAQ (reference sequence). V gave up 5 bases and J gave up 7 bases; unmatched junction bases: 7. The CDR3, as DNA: TGTGCCAGCAGCGATTGGACAGGGTGGAATTCACCCCTCCACTTT. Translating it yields CASSDWTGWNSPLHF.